One and the same sample provided the 28 T cell receptor beta chains below, sequenced in a study of blood T cells in healthy people across ages. A second roughly 7 to 11 cycle PCR used barcoded and J-beta primers. TCRdb analysed the 5' RACE reads with MiXCR anew, one entry per CDR3 protein. Of 1.5 million to 2 million distinct CDR3 sequences in the sample, roughly 27% are singletons; the top ten hold 6.5% to 8.5%. Sample: blood. The source of these receptors is a woman aged 30 to 39 in good health.

Many counts were recorded for this clonotype. V is TRBV10-3 and J is TRBJ2-7, with 7 nucleotides matching TRBD2. Losses at the gene ends were 3 bases for V and 3 bases for J; bases not matched to a gene: 2. The CDR3 is 13 amino acids. Germline V gene lookup returns CDR1 ENHRY and CDR2 SYGVKD. The CDR3 spells CAISERDYYEQYF. CDR3 DNA: TGTGCCATCAGTGAAAGGGACTACTACGAGCAGTACTTC.

This clonotype was seen only a few times. The chain joins TRBV7-9 to TRBJ2-5; D not resolved. The CDR3 covers 14 residues. Trimming shortened V by 7 bases and J by 4 bases, and 16 bases separated the two germline ends. Germline V lookup: CDR1 SEHNR, CDR2 FQNEAQ (reference sequence). As DNA, the CDR3 is TGTGCCAGCACCCCAATGAGACCCTCAGAGACCCAGTACTTC. It is translated as CASTPMRPSETQYF.

This clonotype appeared a few times. This rearrangement joins TRBV6-5 to TRBJ1-2; no reliable D call. Trimming cost V 0 bases and J 8 bases, with 16 bases left between them. Germline lookup yields CDR1 MNHEY and CDR2 SVGAGI. The CDR3 length is 15 residues. CDR3 in amino acids: CASSYSNPPGRGYTF. As DNA, the CDR3 is TGTGCCAGCAGTTACTCGAATCCCCCCGGGAGGGGCTACACCTTC.

This clonotype has a handful of counts. CDR3 bases: TGTGCCAGCTGGGGGGCCGGTCACAATGAGCAGTTCTTC. This codes for CASWGAGHNEQFF. V and J are TRBV6-2 or TRBV6-3 and TRBJ2-1; D tentatively reads TRBD1 or TRBD2 (6 bases each). The ends were cut back, 8 bases at V and 5 bases at J, with 13 bases in the middle. This CDR3 is 13 amino acids long. Germline V gene lookup returns CDR1 MNHEY and CDR2 SVGEGT.

This sequence joins TRBV20-1 and TRBJ2-1; the match to TRBD2 covers 15 bases. V trimming: 5 bases; J trimming: 7 bases; junction bases outside the gene matches: 3. Germline CDR1 DFQATT, CDR2 SNEGSKA (reference sequence). This CDR3 contains 14 residues. The CDR3 here is CSAGLAGGKNEQFF. The CDR3 DNA sequence: TGCAGTGCTGGACTAGCGGGAGGGAAGAATGAGCAGTTCTTC.

Of note for this clonotype: This may arise from a read error, as a much more abundant clone is one base away. The rearrangement joins TRBV12-3 or TRBV12-4 to TRBJ2-4; 9 bases line up with TRBD2. The CDR3 runs to 15 residues. CDR3 DNA sequence: TGTGCCAGCAGTCAGAGCGGGGGGACTAAAAGCATTCAGTACTTC. Its translation: CASSQSGGTKSIQYF.

This clonotype was found a few times. This rearrangement joins TRBV15 to TRBJ2-3; the match to TRBD1 covers 9 bases. The J segment lost 5 bases and the V segment lost 2 bases, leaving 5 bases of the junction unmatched. Germline assignment: CDR1 LNHNV and CDR2 YYDKDF (reference sequence). This CDR3 is built from 15 residues. CDR3 sequence: CATSRTGGAGDTQYF. Written as DNA, the CDR3 is TGTGCCACCAGCAGAACAGGGGGCGCGGGAGATACGCAGTATTTT.

In regard to this clonotype: One junction end disagrees with the germline gene, perhaps due to a read error. The V gene is TRBV7-9, the J gene TRBJ2-7; weak D call: TRBD2 (5 bases). The CDR3 sequence is 13 residues long. Germline CDR1 reads SEHNR; CDR2 reads FQNEAQ (reference sequence). CDR3 DNA: TGTGCCAGCAGCTTTAGCGTCTCCTGCGAGCAGTACTTC. Protein sequence: CASSFSVSCEQYF.

V usage is TRBV5-1 and J usage is TRBJ2-1, with 8 nucleotides matching TRBD2. This CDR3 has 14 amino acids. The V gene end was trimmed by 4 bases and the J gene end by 10 bases; junction bases not matched to a gene: 10. Per the germline V gene, CDR1 is SGHRS and CDR2 is YFSETQ. The chain's CDR3 is CASSQTSGPGEQFF. CDR3 bases: TGCGCCAGCAGCCAAACTAGCGGCCCGGGGGAGCAGTTCTTC.

The chain recombines TRBV6-2 or TRBV6-3 with TRBJ2-4; D possibly corresponds to TRBD1 (5 bases). With the DNA end fitting TRBJ2-7 better, the J assignment may be wrong. The length of the CDR3 is 13 residues. Germline CDR1 and CDR2: MNHEY and SVGEGT. Written as DNA, the CDR3 is TGTGCCAGCAGGGACAAGGAAATCTACGAGCAGTACTTC. Translated: CASRDKEIYEQYF.

This clonotype has a handful of counts. The genes are TRBV2 and TRBJ1-2; weak D call: TRBD1 (5 bases). The CDR3 is 13 residues long. Trimming shortened V by 5 bases and J by 8 bases, and 15 bases separated the two germline ends. The V gene's germline CDR1 is SNHLY and CDR2 FYNNEI. CDR3 coding DNA: TGTGCCAGCAGTTCCGCGGGGGTCGGCGGCTACACCTTC. Its translation: CASSSAGVGGYTF.

This clonotype was observed a handful of times. The chain combines TRBV7-3 with TRBJ2-3; TRBD2 matches at 11 bases. Germline CDR1 and CDR2: SGHTA and FQGTGA. This CDR3 contains 16 residues. J gave up 7 bases and V 0 bases, and 6 bases lay outside the gene matches. CDR3 sequence: CASSLTLAGGSYTQYF. The CDR3 nucleotides read TGTGCCAGCAGCTTAACGCTAGCGGGGGGTTCTTATACGCAGTATTTT.

The genes are TRBV29-1 and TRBJ1-2; D might be TRBD1 (6 bases). Germline CDR1 and CDR2: SQVTM and ANQGSEA. With 7 bases removed from V and 7 bases from J, the gap between germline ends came to 19 bases. The CDR3 totals 13 residues. The DNA of the CDR3 is TGCAGCGCCGACCGCACAGGGTCGGGTGGCTACACCTTC. It encodes CSADRTGSGGYTF.

This clonotype was observed a handful of times. One junction end disagrees with the germline gene, perhaps due to a read error. V gene TRBV10-3 combines with J gene TRBJ2-5; 7 nucleotides line up with TRBD1. CDR1 ENHRY and CDR2 SYGVKD come from the germline V gene. The CDR3 has 15 amino acids. The CDR3: CTISAGQAYQETQYF. The CDR3 region has the DNA TGTACCATCAGCGCAGGACAGGCTTACCAAGAGACCCAGTACTTC.

This clonotype was found a few times. V usage is TRBV4-1 and J usage is TRBJ2-7; D remains ambiguous. This CDR3 has 13 residues. In germline, CDR1 is MGHRA, CDR2 YSYEKL. V was shortened by 0 bases and J by 5 bases, with 8 bases between the two germline ends. CDR3 sequence (DNA): TGCGCCAGCAGCCAAGATCGTAAAGACGAGCAGTACTTC. This encodes CASSQDRKDEQYF.

The chain carries TRBV9 and TRBJ2-3, with D tentatively TRBD2 (5 bases). CDR1 and CDR2 from the germline V gene are SGDLS and YYNGEE. CDR3 size: 16 residues. Trimming left V 0 bases short and J 4 bases short, with 15 bases between. The CDR3 sequence: CASSVVGSASPDTQYF. In nucleotides, the CDR3 is TGTGCCAGCAGCGTAGTGGGGTCGGCTAGCCCAGATACGCAGTATTTT.

V usage is TRBV2 and J usage is TRBJ1-5, with a weak D call TRBD1 (5 bases). The V gene lost 2 bases and the J gene lost 2 bases, with 10 bases spanning the gap. CDR1 and CDR2 (germline): SNHLY, FYNNEI. The CDR3 is made up of 15 amino acids. The CDR3 bases are TGTGCCAGCAGTGAAAGGGGCTTGGGCAATCAGCCCCAGCATTTT. Its protein is CASSERGLGNQPQHF.

On this clonotype: This may stem from a read error, because a much larger clone lies one nucleotide away. J is TRBJ2-1 and V is TRBV29-1; 11 bases align to TRBD2. J lost 8 bases, V lost 4 bases, and 7 bases had no gene match. Germline-derived CDR1 and CDR2 are SQVTM and ANQGSEA. The CDR3 has 14 amino acids. The CDR3 spells CSVARLAGTDEQFF. The CDR3 DNA reads TGCAGCGTTGCGAGACTAGCGGGGACCGATGAGCAGTTCTTC.

This clonotype was picked up a small number of times. V and J are TRBV28 and TRBJ2-2, with 11 bases matching TRBD2. This CDR3 is 16 amino acids long. The trim removed 5 bases at V and 4 bases at J, leaving 6 bases unmatched. Germline V gene sequence: CDR1 MDHEN, CDR2 SYDVKM. The CDR3 nucleotides are TGTGCCAGCAGTCCCTGGACTAGCGGGCGCACCGGGGAGCTGTTTTTT. Its protein is CASSPWTSGRTGELFF. The complete variable domain, with remaining parts taken from reference TRBV28 and TRBJ2-2, reads DVKVTQSSRYLVKRTGEKVFLECVQDMDHENMFWYRQDPGLGLRLIYFSYDVKMKEKGDIPEGYSVSREKKERFSLILESASTNQTSMYLCASSPWTSGRTGELFFGEGSRLTVL.

The V call is TRBV20-1, the J call TRBJ2-7; the match to TRBD1 covers 7 bases. The J segment lost 2 bases and the V segment lost 3 bases, leaving 7 bases of the junction unmatched. The length of the CDR3 is 14 residues. CDR1 DFQATT and CDR2 SNEGSKA come from the germline V gene (reference sequence). The DNA of the CDR3 is TGCAGTGCTAGCGGGACAGCTCGAGCCTACGAGCAGTACTTC. As protein: CSASGTARAYEQYF.

This clonotype was seen more than once but under ten times. For the CDR3, the DNA is TGTGCCAGCAGCTCCGGATACGACTATGGCTACACCTTC. Translated: CASSSGYDYGYTF. This sequence joins TRBV11-2 and TRBJ1-2, with D unclear. Germline V gene lookup returns CDR1 SGHAT and CDR2 FQNNGV. V was pared by 4 bases and J by 3 bases, with 9 bases between. The CDR3 runs 13 residues.

J is TRBJ2-1 and V is TRBV2; TRBD2 might be the D (5 bases). The CDR3 extends over 14 amino acids. Germline loops: CDR1 SNHLY, CDR2 FYNNEI. V shed 6 bases and J shed 4 bases, with 13 bases lying between them. CDR3 residues: CASREAKQYNEQFF. CDR3 nucleotide sequence: TGTGCCAGCAGGGAGGCGAAACAGTACAATGAGCAGTTCTTC.

The sample holds a few counts of this clonotype. A much larger clone is a single base away; this may be a read error. The V and J genes are TRBV3-1 and TRBJ2-7, with 9 positions matching TRBD2. CDR1 is LGHDT, CDR2 YNNKEL, per germline (reference sequence). V lost 1 base, J lost 4 bases, and 11 bases stayed unmatched. The CDR3 extends over 17 amino acids. The CDR3 DNA sequence: TGTGCCAGCAGCCAAGCCCCAGGGACTAGCTGGAGTTACGAGCAGTACTTC. It specifies CASSQAPGTSWSYEQYF.

As for this clonotype: A much more abundant neighbour one base away suggests this may be a read error. The rearrangement joins TRBV29-1 to TRBJ2-1; 8 nucleotides match TRBD2. The CDR3 is 12 amino acids. Germline loops: CDR1 SQVTM, CDR2 ANQGSEA. In nucleotides, the CDR3 is TGCAGCGCCGGGACTAGAGGCAATGAGCTGTTCTTC. Encoded protein: CSAGTRGNELFF.

This clonotype was found many times. The chain joins TRBV20-1 to TRBJ2-1, with D unresolved. The germline V gene encodes CDR1 DFQATT and CDR2 SNEGSKA (reference sequence). CDR3 length: 15 amino acids. Trimming took off 3 bases at V and 0 bases at J, with 12 bases between the two ends. DNA of the CDR3: TGCAGTGCTAGTGGGCACCCGAGCTCCTACAATGAGCAGTTCTTC. Translation gives CSASGHPSSYNEQFF.

This clonotype was observed a few times. The CDR3 region is CASESDRGGYEQYF. In DNA, the CDR3 is TGTGCCAGCGAGTCTGACAGGGGAGGGTACGAGCAGTACTTC. The chain combines TRBV2 with TRBJ2-7, with a weak D call TRBD1 (8 bases). Germline V gives CDR1 SNHLY, CDR2 FYNNEI. There are 14 residues in the CDR3. The V gene lost 8 bases and the J gene lost 4 bases, with 18 bases spanning the gap. The variable domain in full, completed from reference TRBV2 and TRBJ2-7, reads EPEVTQTPSHQVTQMGQEVILRCVPISNHLYFYWYRQILGQKVEFLVSFYNNEISEKSEIFDDQFSVERPDGSNFTLKIRSTKLEDSAMYFCASESDRGGYEQYFGPGTRLTVT.

The chain recombines TRBV7-6 with TRBJ2-1; D unclear. The germline gives CDR1 SGHVS, CDR2 FNYEAQ. The V end was cut by 5 bases, the J end by 9 bases, with 11 bases between. This CDR3 has 12 residues. CDR3 coding DNA: TGTGCCAGCAGCCCCCGCTTCAGTGAGCAGTTCTTC. It encodes CASSPRFSEQFF. Full variable domain (missing parts from reference TRBV7-6 and TRBJ2-1): GAGVSQSPRYKVTKRGQDVALRCDPISGHVSLYWYRQALGQGPEFLTYFNYEAQQDKSGLPNDRFSAERPEGSISTLTIQRTEQRDSAMYRCASSPRFSEQFFGPGTRLTVL.

This clonotype was observed a few times. This chain connects TRBV7-9 to TRBJ2-7; D is uncertain. Germline-derived CDR1 and CDR2 are SEHNR and FQNEAQ (reference sequence). This CDR3 is 15 amino acids long. V gave up 3 bases and J gave up 0 bases, with 12 bases separating them. The CDR3 loop is CASSFSSYSSYEQYF. The CDR3 DNA follows: TGTGCCAGCAGCTTCAGTTCTTATAGCTCCTACGAGCAGTACTTC.